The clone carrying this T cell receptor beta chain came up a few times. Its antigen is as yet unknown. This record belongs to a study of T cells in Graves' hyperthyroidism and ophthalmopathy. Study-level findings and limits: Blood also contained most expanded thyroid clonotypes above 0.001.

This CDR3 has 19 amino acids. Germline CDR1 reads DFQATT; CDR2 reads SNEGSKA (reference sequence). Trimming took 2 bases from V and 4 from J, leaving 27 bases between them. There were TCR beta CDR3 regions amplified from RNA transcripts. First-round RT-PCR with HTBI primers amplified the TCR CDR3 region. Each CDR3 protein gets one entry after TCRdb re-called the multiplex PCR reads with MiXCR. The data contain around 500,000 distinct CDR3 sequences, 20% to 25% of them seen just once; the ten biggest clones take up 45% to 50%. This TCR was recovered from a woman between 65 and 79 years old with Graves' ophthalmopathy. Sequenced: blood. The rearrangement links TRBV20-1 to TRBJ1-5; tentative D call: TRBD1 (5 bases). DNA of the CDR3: TGCAGTGCTAGATCAGGCCTCGGGGGGGACCTGGGCAAGAATCAGCCCCAGCATTTT. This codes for CSARSGLGGDLGKNQPQHF.